The clone carrying this TCR beta chain showed up just once. This sample was included in a study of cytomegalovirus exposure and HLA in healthy donors. Profiled with immunoSEQ multiplex PCR; TCRdb holds only in-frame clones, not every one. Of about 78,000 clones in the sample, 90% to 97% were seen once. The CDR3 has 16 residues. V shed 6 bases and J 0 bases; nucleotides not matched to a gene: 9. Germline CDR1 is SGDLS and CDR2 is YYNGEE. The sequence was obtained from a man aged 18 to 30 in good health and CMV-seropositive. Material: PBMCs. The V gene is TRBV9, the J gene TRBJ1-3; 7 positions match TRBD1. The DNA for the CDR3 is TGTGCCAGCACTGAGAGGACAGGACTCTCTGGAAACACCATATATTTT. Translating it yields CASTERTGLSGNTIYF.